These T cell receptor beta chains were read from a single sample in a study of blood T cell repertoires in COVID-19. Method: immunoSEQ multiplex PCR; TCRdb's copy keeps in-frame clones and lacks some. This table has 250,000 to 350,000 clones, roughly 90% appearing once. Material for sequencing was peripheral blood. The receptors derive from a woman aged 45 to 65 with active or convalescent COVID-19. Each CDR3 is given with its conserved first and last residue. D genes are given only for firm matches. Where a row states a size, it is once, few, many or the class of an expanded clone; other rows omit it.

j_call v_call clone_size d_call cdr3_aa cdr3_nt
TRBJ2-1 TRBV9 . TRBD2 CASSLGTSGFYNEQFF TGTGCCAGCAGCCTGGGGACTAGCGGATTCTACAATGAGCAGTTCTTC
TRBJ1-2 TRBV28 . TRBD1 CASSLSRKGQNYGYTF TGTGCCAGCAGTTTATCGCGGAAGGGACAGAACTATGGCTACACCTTC
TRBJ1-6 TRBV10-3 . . CAISESGASGAPLHF TGTGCCATCAGTGAGTCTGGCGCCTCGGGGGCACCCCTCCACTTT
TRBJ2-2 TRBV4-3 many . CASSQEGGTGELFF TGCGCCAGCAGCCAAGAAGGGGGCACCGGGGAGCTGTTTTTT
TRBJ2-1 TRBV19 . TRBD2 CASSIRPGLAGGSSYNEQFF TGTGCCAGTAGTATACGGCCAGGACTAGCGGGAGGCAGCTCCTACAATGAGCAGTTCTTC
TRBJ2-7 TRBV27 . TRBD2 CASSPAGGAYEQYF TGTGCCAGCAGTCCAGCGGGGGGCGCCTACGAGCAGTACTTC
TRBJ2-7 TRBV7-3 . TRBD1 CASSTDRAYEQYF TGTGCCAGCAGCACAGACAGGGCCTACGAGCAGTACTTC
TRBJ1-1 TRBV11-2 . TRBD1 CASSLRVYRGHTEAFF TGTGCCAGCAGCTTAAGGGTGTACAGGGGACACACTGAAGCTTTCTTT
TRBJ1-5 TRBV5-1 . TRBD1 CASSSTGLDQPQHF TGCGCCAGCAGTTCGACAGGGTTGGATCAGCCCCAGCATTTT
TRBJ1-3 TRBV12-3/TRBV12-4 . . CASSLDRLNTIYF TGTGCCAGCAGCCTTGACAGACTAAACACCATATATTTT
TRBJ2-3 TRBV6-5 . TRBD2 CASSKLAGGEDTQYF TGTGCCAGCAGTAAGCTAGCGGGAGGGGAAGATACGCAGTATTTT
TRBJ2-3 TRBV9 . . CASSVSTRGTDTQYF TGTGCCAGCAGCGTCTCTACCCGGGGCACAGATACGCAGTATTTT
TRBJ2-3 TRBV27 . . CASSLFSGTDTQYF TGTGCCAGCAGTTTATTTAGCGGCACAGATACGCAGTATTTT
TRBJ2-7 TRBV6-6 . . CASSYSRSDYEQYF TGTGCCAGCAGTTACTCGCGGTCCGACTACGAGCAGTACTTC
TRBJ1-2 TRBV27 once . CASGQTGNPYGYTF TGTGCCAGCGGACAGACAGGAAACCCCTATGGCTACACCTTC
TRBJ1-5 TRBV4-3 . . CASSQETGKDQPQHF TGCGCCAGCAGCCAAGAAACAGGTAAAGATCAGCCCCAGCATTTT
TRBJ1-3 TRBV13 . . CASSLVAGRRSGNTIYF TGTGCCAGCAGCTTAGTCGCGGGACGCCGCTCTGGAAACACCATATATTTT
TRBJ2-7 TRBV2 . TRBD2 CASLGLAGPYEQYF TGTGCCAGCCTAGGACTAGCGGGGCCTTACGAGCAGTACTTC
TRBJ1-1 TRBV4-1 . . CASSHGGMRTEAFF TGCGCCAGCAGCCACGGGGGGATGCGGACTGAAGCTTTCTTT
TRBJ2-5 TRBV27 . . CASTDTGGETQYF TGTGCCAGCACCGACACCGGTGGAGAGACCCAGTACTTC
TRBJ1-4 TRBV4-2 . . CASSTRPGAPTNEKLFF TGTGCCAGCAGCACAAGACCAGGGGCGCCCACTAATGAAAAACTGTTTTTT
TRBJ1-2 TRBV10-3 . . CAISETGDNYGYTF TGTGCCATCAGTGAGACGGGGGATAACTATGGCTACACCTTC
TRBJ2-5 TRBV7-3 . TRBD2 CASSLGRGASQETQYF TGTGCCAGCAGCTTAGGGCGGGGGGCCAGCCAAGAGACCCAGTACTTC
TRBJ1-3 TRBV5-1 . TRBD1 CASSESGTESGNTIYF TGCGCCAGCAGCGAGTCCGGGACAGAATCTGGAAACACCATATATTTT
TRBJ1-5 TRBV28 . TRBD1 CASSFGRGENQPQHF TGTGCCAGCAGTTTCGGCAGGGGGGAGAATCAGCCCCAGCATTTT
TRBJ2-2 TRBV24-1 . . CATSGRANTGELFF TGTGCCACCAGTGGCAGGGCAAACACCGGGGAGCTGTTTTTT